The 30 T cell receptor beta chains below were found in one sample sequenced in a study of Graves' ophthalmopathy and Graves' hyperthyroidism. The authors amplified TCR beta CDR3 regions from RNA transcripts. HTBI primers were employed in first-round RT-PCR, then a second-round multiplex PCR followed. MiXCR, run by TCRdb on the multiplex PCR reads, gives a single entry per CDR3 protein. The table has about 240,000 distinct CDR3 sequences, about 47% seen once. The sequencing sample was made of peripheral blood. The receptors shown here come from an adult man with Graves' ophthalmopathy.

The rearrangement uses TRBV29-1 and TRBJ2-7; TRBD2 matches at 10 bases. Germline V gene sequence: CDR1 SQVTM, CDR2 ANQGSEA. V lost 7 bases to trimming and J lost 4 bases; unmatched junction nucleotides: 10. This CDR3 region has 14 residues. The CDR3 DNA follows: TGCAGCGCTATGATAGCGGGAGGACTTTACGAGCAGTACTTC. Translated, it gives CSAMIAGGLYEQYF.

This clonotype appeared once. V and J are TRBV28 and TRBJ2-7, with D perhaps TRBD1 (6 bases). The length of the CDR3 is 14 residues. V was pared by 3 bases and J by 6 bases, with 15 bases between. Germline CDR1 reads MDHEN; CDR2 reads SYDVKM. Here the CDR3 reads CASSLTGDSREQYF. The CDR3 nucleotides are TGTGCCAGCAGTTTGACAGGTGATTCGCGCGAGCAGTACTTC.

This clonotype was observed many times. The chain links TRBV20-1 to TRBJ1-2, with 9 bases aligning to TRBD1. The CDR3 sequence is 13 residues long. Germline V gene lookup returns CDR1 DFQATT and CDR2 SNEGSKA (reference sequence). The V and J ends lost 6 bases and 6 bases, in that order; junction bases with no gene match: 8. CDR3 residues: CSARRDRVDGYTF. The CDR3, as DNA: TGCAGTGCCCGAAGGGACAGGGTGGATGGCTACACCTTC.

With respect to this clonotype: Germline and junction disagree at one end, which may indicate a read error. The rearrangement joins TRBV20-1 to TRBJ2-5; D not certain. Germline CDR1 and CDR2: DFQATT and SNEGSKA (reference sequence). CDR3 length equals 17 residues. CDR3 amino acids: CSARTMQPNVFQEIQYF. The CDR3 nucleotides read TGCAGTGCTAGAACGATGCAGCCCAATGTCTTCCAAGAGATCCAGTACTTC.

This clonotype was observed many times. The chain carries TRBV20-1 and TRBJ2-7; TRBD1 matches 8 bases. J was trimmed by 0 bases and V by 5 bases; bases with no gene match: 9. The germline V gene has CDR1 DFQATT and CDR2 SNEGSKA (reference sequence). This CDR3 has 15 amino acids. The CDR3 DNA reads TGCAGTGCTCTTCCAGGACAGGGAATCTCCTACGAGCAGTACTTC. As protein: CSALPGQGISYEQYF.

This clonotype turned up a few times. The chain uses TRBV7-3 and TRBJ2-7; 7 nucleotides line up with TRBD1. Trimming at V came to 4 bases and at J to 7 bases, leaving 7 bases not matched to a gene. The CDR3 extends over 13 amino acids. CDR1 and CDR2 (germline): SGHTA, FQGTGA. CDR3 coding DNA: TGTGCCAGCAGCTCCTCGGGGACAGCGGAGCAGTACTTC. It codes for CASSSSGTAEQYF.

The table lists this clonotype with many counts. The CDR3: CASSPTGDNSPLHF. The CDR3 DNA follows: TGTGCCAGCAGCCCGACAGGGGATAATTCACCCCTCCACTTT. V usage is TRBV9 and J usage is TRBJ1-6; 8 bases agree with TRBD1. The junction had 2 bases not matched to a gene; V was cut back by 4 bases and J by 5 bases. The germline CDR1 and CDR2 sequences are SGDLS and YYNGEE. The CDR3 runs to 14 residues.

This clonotype was counted a few times. The chain carries TRBV10-3 and TRBJ1-5; 11 nucleotides match TRBD1. This CDR3 contains 14 residues. Trimming cost V 5 bases and J 6 bases; bases outside gene matches: 3. The germline V gene encodes CDR1 ENHRY and CDR2 SYGVKD. The CDR3 here is CAISQGQGVQPQHF. The CDR3 DNA reads TGTGCCATCAGTCAGGGACAGGGGGTTCAGCCCCAGCATTTT.

V usage is TRBV19 and J usage is TRBJ1-5; 7 bases are shared with TRBD1. After removal of 0 bases from V and 5 bases from J, the junction contained 13 bases not matched to a gene. CDR3 length: 18 residues. Germline V gene data show CDR1 as LNHDA and CDR2 as SQIVND (reference sequence). CDR3 amino acids: CASSIETETGFVYQPQHF. The CDR3 coding sequence is TGTGCCAGTAGTATAGAAACTGAGACAGGGTTTGTATATCAGCCCCAGCATTTT.

V usage is TRBV9 and J usage is TRBJ2-7, with 8 bases aligning to TRBD2. The DNA matches TRBJ2-1 better at its end, which makes the J call doubtful. The CDR3 length is 14 residues. The V gene's germline CDR1 is SGDLS and CDR2 YYNGEE. DNA of the CDR3: TGTGCCAGCAGCTCCCCGGGCGGGGGGAATGAGCAGTTCTTC. It translates to CASSSPGGGNEQFF.

This clonotype has ten or more counts. CDR3 in amino acids: CSARDPGYGYTF. CDR3 coding DNA: TGCAGTGCTAGAGATCCAGGCTATGGCTACACCTTC. This chain links TRBV20-1 with TRBJ1-2; D gene unclear. Germline lookup yields CDR1 DFQATT and CDR2 SNEGSKA (reference sequence). V lost 0 bases to trimming and J lost 4 bases, with 6 bases between them. The CDR3 spans 12 residues.

The chain joins TRBV7-6 to TRBJ2-7; D may be TRBD1 (6 bases). Trimming removed 1 base from V and 2 bases from J, with 12 bases in between. The germline V gene has CDR1 SGHVS and CDR2 FNYEAQ. The CDR3 consists of 15 residues. DNA for the CDR3: TGTGCCAGCAGCTTAGGGGAGACAGGAACCTACGAGCAGTACTTC. This sequence encodes CASSLGETGTYEQYF.

This clonotype is a singleton in its sample. The genes are TRBV7-2 and TRBJ2-5, with a weak D call TRBD2 (6 bases). Trimming cost V 1 base and J 1 base, with 10 bases left between them. The CDR3 consists of 15 residues. Germline V gene data show CDR1 as SGHTA and CDR2 as FQGNSA. The CDR3 coding sequence is TGTGCCAGCAGCTTAGGGAGGCGGGGCCAAGAGACCCAGTACTTC. Translated, it gives CASSLGRRGQETQYF.

J is TRBJ1-2 and V is TRBV5-1; the D gene is possibly TRBD1 (5 bases). CDR3 size: 13 residues. V gave up 3 bases and J gave up 4 bases, with 10 bases separating them. CDR1 and CDR2 from the germline V gene are SGHRS and YFSETQ. The CDR3 sequence is CASSSIDSYGYTF. The CDR3 region has the DNA TGCGCCAGCAGCTCTATCGACAGCTATGGCTACACCTTC.

The chain recombines TRBV24-1 with TRBJ1-2; no clear D. The CDR3 contains 13 residues. The germline CDR1 and CDR2 sequences are KGHDR and SFDVKD. The germline V and J ends were trimmed by 5 bases and 3 bases, with 9 bases remaining between them. The CDR3 sequence: CATSAAEDYGYTF. CDR3 in DNA: TGTGCCACCAGTGCGGCGGAGGACTATGGCTACACCTTC.

A word on this clonotype: An end of the junction differs from the germline gene, which may be a read error. This chain links TRBV10-3 with TRBJ1-3; 7 bases are shared with TRBD1. Germline-derived CDR1 and CDR2 are ENHRY and SYGVKD. This CDR3 region has 14 residues. The CDR3 is CASSGRQGMDTIYF. CDR3 DNA sequence: TGTGCCAGCAGTGGTCGACAGGGTATGGACACCATATATTTT.

Comment on this clonotype: Sequence at one end of the junction differs from germline and may be a read error. This rearrangement joins TRBV5-1 to TRBJ2-2; D ambiguous. Per germline, CDR1 SGHRS and CDR2 YFSETQ. This CDR3 has 13 amino acids. DNA for the CDR3: TGTGCCAGCAGCCAATCCTGGACCGGGGAGCTGTTTTTT. As protein: CASSQSWTGELFF.

This sequence joins TRBV5-8 and TRBJ2-7; D is possibly TRBD2 (5 bases). The ends were cut back, 0 bases at V and 3 bases at J, with 13 bases in the middle. The CDR3 extends over 15 amino acids. Germline V gene lookup returns CDR1 SGHTS and CDR2 YDEGEE. The CDR3 nucleotides are TGTGCCAGCAGCTTGGGGAGTCGGACTGGCTACGAGCAGTACTTC. It encodes CASSLGSRTGYEQYF.

This clonotype has only a few counts. The chain links TRBV7-3 to TRBJ2-2; D may be TRBD2 (6 bases). This CDR3 spans 16 amino acids. With 5 bases removed from V and 0 bases from J, the gap between germline ends came to 13 bases. In germline, CDR1 is SGHTA, CDR2 FQGTGA. CDR3 loop: CASSGRAGPNTGELFF. As DNA, the CDR3 is TGTGCCAGCAGCGGACGGGCGGGACCGAACACCGGGGAGCTGTTTTTT.

The chain joins TRBV10-3 to TRBJ2-7; no firm D call. Germline CDR1 ENHRY, CDR2 SYGVKD. This CDR3 contains 11 residues. The V end was cut by 10 bases, the J end by 6 bases, with 13 bases between. CDR3 nucleotide sequence: TGTGCCAGCAGCCAAACGGCCGAGCAGTACTTC. This encodes CASSQTAEQYF.

Ten or more counts support this clonotype. The rearrangement links TRBV7-9 to TRBJ1-5, with D maybe TRBD1 (6 bases). The V end was cut by 3 bases, the J end by 7 bases, with 13 bases between. Per germline, CDR1 SEHNR and CDR2 FQNEAQ (reference sequence). The CDR3 length is 14 residues. CDR3 sequence reads: CASSLDREGQPQHF. CDR3 bases: TGTGCCAGCAGCTTGGACAGAGAGGGACAGCCCCAGCATTTT.

This clonotype was seen a single time. This rearrangement joins TRBV6-4 to TRBJ2-7; 15 positions match TRBD2. The CDR3 extends over 15 amino acids. Unmatched junction bases numbered 5, after V lost 5 bases and J lost 6 bases. Germline values: CDR1 MRHNA, CDR2 SNTAGT. CDR3 nucleotide sequence: TGTGCCAGCAGTCGACCGGGACTAGCGGGAGGCGAGCAGTACTTC. The encoded protein is CASSRPGLAGGEQYF.

This clonotype was observed a handful of times. This chain connects TRBV29-1 to TRBJ2-7, with D hard to call. Germline V lookup: CDR1 SQVTM, CDR2 ANQGSEA. The CDR3 is 13 amino acids. Trimming pared 4 bases from V and 0 bases from J, leaving 10 bases between. CDR3 sequence reads: CSVGNASSYEQYF. The DNA of the CDR3 is TGCAGCGTTGGGAACGCGAGCTCCTACGAGCAGTACTTC.

The CDR3 sequence: CAILPDGELFF. CDR3 DNA sequence: TGTGCCATCCTACCGGACGGGGAGCTGTTTTTT. The chain carries TRBV7-9 and TRBJ2-2; D unresolved. Germline V gene lookup returns CDR1 SEHNR and CDR2 FQNEAQ (reference sequence). The CDR3 is 11 amino acids. Trimming shortened V by 10 bases and J by 7 bases, and 10 bases separated the two germline ends.

V usage is TRBV9 and J usage is TRBJ2-5, with D possibly being TRBD1 or TRBD2 (5 bases each). CDR3 length: 15 residues. The V end was cut by 1 base, the J end by 5 bases, with 15 bases between. Germline-derived CDR1 and CDR2 are SGDLS and YYNGEE. The CDR3, as DNA: TGTGCCAGCAGCGTAAGAGGGGCGTTTGGGGAGACCCAGTACTTC. Protein sequence: CASSVRGAFGETQYF.

The chain joins TRBV9 to TRBJ2-2; no clear D gene. The CDR3 covers 13 residues. Between the trimmed V and J ends, which lost 4 bases and 7 bases, there was a span of 11 bases. The V gene's germline CDR1 is SGDLS and CDR2 YYNGEE. The CDR3 is CASSPETGGELFF. The CDR3 DNA follows: TGTGCCAGCAGCCCCGAAACCGGCGGGGAGCTGTTTTTT.

The gene calls are TRBV7-8 and TRBJ1-3, with 7 bases that match TRBD1. CDR3 size: 16 residues. V trimming: 1 base; J trimming: 0 bases; junction bases outside the gene matches: 3. From germline, CDR1 is SGHVS and CDR2 FQNEAQ. CDR3 loop: CASSLVTGDSGNTIYF. The DNA for the CDR3 is TGTGCCAGCAGCTTAGTAACAGGGGACTCTGGAAACACCATATATTTT.

This clonotype was seen only a few times. The CDR3 protein is CATSDRGQGNPGELFF. As DNA, the CDR3 is TGTGCCACCAGTGACCGAGGACAGGGTAACCCCGGGGAGCTGTTTTTT. This sequence joins TRBV24-1 and TRBJ2-2; the match to TRBD1 covers 8 bases. This CDR3 comprises 16 residues. Looked up from germline, CDR1 is KGHDR and CDR2 is SFDVKD. The V gene end was trimmed by 4 bases and the J gene end by 6 bases; junction bases not matched to a gene: 9.

This clonotype was counted ten times or more. The chain uses TRBV29-1 and TRBJ1-1, with D uncertain. The V end lost 3 bases, the J end lost 12 bases, and 14 bases lay between the germline ends. CDR1 and CDR2 (germline): SQVTM, ANQGSEA. CDR3 size: 11 residues. This CDR3 reads CSVDVVSVTFF. The CDR3 DNA reads as TGCAGCGTTGATGTTGTCTCGGTAACTTTCTTT.

The CDR3 DNA follows: TGTGCCAGCAGCAACTCAAACAGGGAATGGGACGAGCAGTACTTC. This sequence encodes CASSNSNREWDEQYF. The chain links TRBV7-8 to TRBJ2-7, with D possibly TRBD1 on 6 matching bases. V was trimmed by 5 bases and J by 5 bases, leaving 19 bases between them. The germline CDR1 and CDR2 sequences are SGHVS and FQNEAQ. The CDR3 loop spans 15 amino acids.